This paragraph reports one T cell receptor (beta chain). Its antigen remains unidentified. The method was immunoSEQ multiplex PCR; TCRdb's version includes in-frame clones alone and lacks a portion of them. The table lists approximately 160,000 clones, 90% to 95% of them singletons. This sample was taken from a study of T cell responses to AZD1222 COVID-19 vaccine. For the study at large: Pooling was applied to second doses at about 4 or about 12 weeks.

Notes on the study in general: Only a handful of AZD1222 recipients, several in all, had baseline seropositivity. Reports indicate that nearly half of spike-specific TCRs are directed at unmutated variant regions. The donors showed a predominance of white British ancestry and of females, with possible underestimation of clonal diversity.

This CDR3 contains 14 residues. The V gene lost 2 bases and the J gene lost 4 bases, with 11 bases spanning the gap. Germline V gene sequence: CDR1 LGHNT, CDR2 FRNRAP. The chain is built from TRBV12-5 and TRBJ1-1; possible D gene TRBD1, 5 bases. The sequenced sample was peripheral blood, obtained on day 0 of AZD1222 vaccination. The sequence was collected from an adult in good health. The CDR3 DNA follows: TGTGCTAGTGGTTTGTTTGAACAGGCCACTGAAGCTTTCTTT. It yields the protein CASGLFEQATEAFF.